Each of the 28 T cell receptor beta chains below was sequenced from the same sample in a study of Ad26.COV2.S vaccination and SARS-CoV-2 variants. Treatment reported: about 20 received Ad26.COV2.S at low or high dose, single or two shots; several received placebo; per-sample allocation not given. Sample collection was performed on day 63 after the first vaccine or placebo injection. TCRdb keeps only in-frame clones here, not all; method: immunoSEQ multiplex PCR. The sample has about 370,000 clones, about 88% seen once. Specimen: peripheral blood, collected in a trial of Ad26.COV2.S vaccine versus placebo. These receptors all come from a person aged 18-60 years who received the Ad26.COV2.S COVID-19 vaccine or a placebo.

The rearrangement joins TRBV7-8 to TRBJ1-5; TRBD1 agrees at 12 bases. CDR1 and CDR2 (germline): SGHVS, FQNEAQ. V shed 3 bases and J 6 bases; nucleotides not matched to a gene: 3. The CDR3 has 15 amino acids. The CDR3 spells CASSFGTGGSQPQHF. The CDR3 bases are TGTGCCAGCAGCTTCGGGACAGGGGGCTCTCAGCCCCAGCATTTT.

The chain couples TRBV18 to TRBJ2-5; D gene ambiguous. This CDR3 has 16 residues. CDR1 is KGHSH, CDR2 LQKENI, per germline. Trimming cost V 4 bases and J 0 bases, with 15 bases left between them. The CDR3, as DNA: TGTGCCAGCTCACGGGGAATGCCCCACAACCAAGAGACCCAGTACTTC. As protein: CASSRGMPHNQETQYF.

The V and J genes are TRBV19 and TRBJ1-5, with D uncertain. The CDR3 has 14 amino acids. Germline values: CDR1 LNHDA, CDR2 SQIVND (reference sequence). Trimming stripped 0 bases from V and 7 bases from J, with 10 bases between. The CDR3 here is CASSIEGSWQPQHF. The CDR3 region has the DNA TGTGCCAGTAGTATAGAAGGGTCCTGGCAGCCCCAGCATTTT.

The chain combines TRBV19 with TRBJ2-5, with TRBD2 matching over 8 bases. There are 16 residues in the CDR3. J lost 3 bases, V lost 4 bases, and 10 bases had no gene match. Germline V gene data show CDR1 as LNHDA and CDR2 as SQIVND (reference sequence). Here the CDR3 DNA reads TGTGCCAGTAGTACCCTCTACGGGGGGGCAGAAGAGACCCAGTACTTC. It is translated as CASSTLYGGAEETQYF.

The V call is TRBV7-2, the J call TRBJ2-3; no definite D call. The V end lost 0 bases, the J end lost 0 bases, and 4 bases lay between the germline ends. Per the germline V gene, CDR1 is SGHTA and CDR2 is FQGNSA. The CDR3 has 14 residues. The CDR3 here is CASSLATSTDTQYF. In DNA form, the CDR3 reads TGTGCCAGCAGCTTAGCGACGAGCACAGATACGCAGTATTTT.

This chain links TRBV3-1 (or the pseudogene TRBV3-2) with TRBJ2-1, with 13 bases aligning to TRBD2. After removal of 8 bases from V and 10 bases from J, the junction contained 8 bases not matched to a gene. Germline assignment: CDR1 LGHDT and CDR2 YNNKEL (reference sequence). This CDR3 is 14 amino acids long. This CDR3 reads CASGTSGGVGEQFF. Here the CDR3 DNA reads TGTGCCAGCGGTACTAGCGGGGGGGTGGGAGAGCAGTTCTTC.

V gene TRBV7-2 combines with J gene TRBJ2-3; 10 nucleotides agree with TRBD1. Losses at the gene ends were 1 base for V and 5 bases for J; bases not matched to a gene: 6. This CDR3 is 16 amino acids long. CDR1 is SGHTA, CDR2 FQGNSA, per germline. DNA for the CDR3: TGTGCCAGCAGCTTAGTAGGGACAGGGGTGGGAGATACGCAGTATTTT. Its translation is CASSLVGTGVGDTQYF.

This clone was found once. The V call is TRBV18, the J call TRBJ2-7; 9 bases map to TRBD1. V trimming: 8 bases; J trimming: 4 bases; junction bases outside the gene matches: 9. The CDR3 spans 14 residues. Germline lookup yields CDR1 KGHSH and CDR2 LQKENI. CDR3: CASTGTGSRYEQYF. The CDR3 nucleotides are TGTGCCAGCACCGGGACAGGGTCTAGGTACGAGCAGTACTTC.

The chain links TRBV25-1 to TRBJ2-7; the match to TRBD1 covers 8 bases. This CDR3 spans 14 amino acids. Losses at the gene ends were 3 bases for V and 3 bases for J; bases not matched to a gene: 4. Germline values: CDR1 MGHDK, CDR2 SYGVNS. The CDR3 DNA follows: TGTGCCAGCAGTGAGGACAGGGTTCTCTACGAGCAGTACTTC. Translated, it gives CASSEDRVLYEQYF.

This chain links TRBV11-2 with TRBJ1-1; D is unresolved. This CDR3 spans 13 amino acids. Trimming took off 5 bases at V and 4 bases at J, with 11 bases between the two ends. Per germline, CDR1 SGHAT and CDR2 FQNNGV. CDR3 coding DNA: TGTGCCAGCAGCCAGGTTGGGCGCACTGAAGCTTTCTTT. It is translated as CASSQVGRTEAFF.

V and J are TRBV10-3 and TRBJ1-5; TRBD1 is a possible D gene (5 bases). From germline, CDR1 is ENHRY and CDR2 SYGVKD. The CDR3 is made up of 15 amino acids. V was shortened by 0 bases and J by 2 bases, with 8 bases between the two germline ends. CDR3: CAISESPQGNQPQHF. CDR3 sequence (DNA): TGTGCCATCAGTGAGTCCCCACAGGGCAATCAGCCCCAGCATTTT.

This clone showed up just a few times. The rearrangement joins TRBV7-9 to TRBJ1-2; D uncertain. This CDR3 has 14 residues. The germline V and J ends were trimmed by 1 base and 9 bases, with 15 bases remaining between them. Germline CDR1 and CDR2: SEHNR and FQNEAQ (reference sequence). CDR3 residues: CASSLEVVSLSYTF. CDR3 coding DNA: TGTGCCAGCAGCTTAGAGGTTGTCAGTCTAAGCTACACCTTC.

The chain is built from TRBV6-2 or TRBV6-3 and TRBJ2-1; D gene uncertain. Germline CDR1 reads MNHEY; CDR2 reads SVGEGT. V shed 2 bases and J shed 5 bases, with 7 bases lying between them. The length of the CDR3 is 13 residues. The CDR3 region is CASSYLNNNEQFF. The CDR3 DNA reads TGTGCCAGCAGTTACCTTAATAACAATGAGCAGTTCTTC.

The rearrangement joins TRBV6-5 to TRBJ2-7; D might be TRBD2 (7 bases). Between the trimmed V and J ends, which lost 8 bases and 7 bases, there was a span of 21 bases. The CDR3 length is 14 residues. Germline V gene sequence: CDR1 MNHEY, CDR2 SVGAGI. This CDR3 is CASWGGRQDEEQYF. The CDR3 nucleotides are TGTGCCAGCTGGGGCGGGAGACAGGATGAGGAGCAGTACTTC.

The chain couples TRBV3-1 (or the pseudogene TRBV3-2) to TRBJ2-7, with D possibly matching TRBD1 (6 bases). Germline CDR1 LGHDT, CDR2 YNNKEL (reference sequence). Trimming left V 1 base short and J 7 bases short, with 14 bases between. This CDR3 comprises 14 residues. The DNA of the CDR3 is TGTGCCAGCAGCCAAGCCCCAACCGGACAGGAGCAGTACTTC. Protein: CASSQAPTGQEQYF.

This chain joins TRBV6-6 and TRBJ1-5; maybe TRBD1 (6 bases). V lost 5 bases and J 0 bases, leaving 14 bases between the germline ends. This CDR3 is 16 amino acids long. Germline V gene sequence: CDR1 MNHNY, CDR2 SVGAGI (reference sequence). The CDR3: CASSRTETISNQPQHF. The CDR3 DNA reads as TGTGCCAGCAGTAGGACAGAAACCATTAGCAATCAGCCCCAGCATTTT.

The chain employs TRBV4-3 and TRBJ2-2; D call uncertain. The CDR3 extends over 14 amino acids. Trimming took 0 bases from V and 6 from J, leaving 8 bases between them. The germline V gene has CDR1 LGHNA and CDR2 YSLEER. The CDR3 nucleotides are TGCGCCAGCAGCCAAGATTCGAGCTCCGGGGAGCTGTTTTTT. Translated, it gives CASSQDSSSGELFF.

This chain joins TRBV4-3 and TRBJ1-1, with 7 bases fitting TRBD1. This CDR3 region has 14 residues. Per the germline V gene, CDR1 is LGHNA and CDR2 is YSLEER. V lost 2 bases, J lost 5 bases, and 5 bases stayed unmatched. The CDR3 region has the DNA TGCGCCAGCAGCCAACGACAGGGATGGACTGAAGCTTTCTTT. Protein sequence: CASSQRQGWTEAFF.

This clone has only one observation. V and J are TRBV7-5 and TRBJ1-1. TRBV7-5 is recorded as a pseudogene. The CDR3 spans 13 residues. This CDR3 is CVSYGYPNTEAFF. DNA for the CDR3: TGTGTCAGCTACGGTTATCCGAACACTGAAGCTTTCTTT.

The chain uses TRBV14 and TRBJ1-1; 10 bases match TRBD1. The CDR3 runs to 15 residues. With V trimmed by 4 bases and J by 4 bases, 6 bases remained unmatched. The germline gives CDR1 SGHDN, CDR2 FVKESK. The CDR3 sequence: CASSRQGAMGTEAFF. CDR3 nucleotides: TGTGCCAGCAGCCGACAGGGGGCTATGGGCACTGAAGCTTTCTTT. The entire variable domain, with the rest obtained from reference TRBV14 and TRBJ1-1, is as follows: EAGVTQFPSHSVIEKGQTVTLRCDPISGHDNLYWYRRVMGKEIKFLLHFVKESKQDESGMPNNRFLAERTGGTYSTLKVQPAELEDSGVYFCASSRQGAMGTEAFFGQGTRLTVV.

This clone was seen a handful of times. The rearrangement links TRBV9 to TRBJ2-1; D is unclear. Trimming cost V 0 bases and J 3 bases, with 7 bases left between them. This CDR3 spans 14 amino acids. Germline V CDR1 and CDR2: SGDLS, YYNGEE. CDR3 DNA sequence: TGTGCCAGCAGCGTAGAAGCCAGCTACAATGAGCAGTTCTTC. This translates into CASSVEASYNEQFF.

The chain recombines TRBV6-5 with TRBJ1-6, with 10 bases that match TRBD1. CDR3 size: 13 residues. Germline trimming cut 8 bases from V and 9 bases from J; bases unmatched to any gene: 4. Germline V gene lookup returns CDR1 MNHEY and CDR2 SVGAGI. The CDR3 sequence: CASGRTGGSPLHF. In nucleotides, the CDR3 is TGTGCCAGCGGCAGGACAGGGGGTTCACCCCTCCACTTT.

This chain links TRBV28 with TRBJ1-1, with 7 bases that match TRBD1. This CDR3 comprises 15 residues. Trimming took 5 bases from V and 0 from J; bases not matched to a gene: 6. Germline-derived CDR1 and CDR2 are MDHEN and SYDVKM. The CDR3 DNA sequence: TGTGCCAGCAGTGCCACAGGGGTCATGAACACTGAAGCTTTCTTT. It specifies CASSATGVMNTEAFF. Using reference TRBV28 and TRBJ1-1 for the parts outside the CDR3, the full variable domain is DVKVTQSSRYLVKRTGEKVFLECVQDMDHENMFWYRQDPGLGLRLIYFSYDVKMKEKGDIPEGYSVSREKKERFSLILESASTNQTSMYLCASSATGVMNTEAFFGQGTRLTVV.

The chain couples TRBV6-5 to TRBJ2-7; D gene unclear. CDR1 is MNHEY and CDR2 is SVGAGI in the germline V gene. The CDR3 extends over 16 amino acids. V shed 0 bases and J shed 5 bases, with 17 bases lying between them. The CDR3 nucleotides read TGTGCCAGCAGTTACTCGAGGCTCGAGTTTTCCAACGAGCAGTACTTC. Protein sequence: CASSYSRLEFSNEQYF.

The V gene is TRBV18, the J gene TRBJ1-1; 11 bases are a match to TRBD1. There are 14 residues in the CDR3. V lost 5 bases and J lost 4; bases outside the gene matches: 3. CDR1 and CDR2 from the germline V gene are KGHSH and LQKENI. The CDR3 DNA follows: TGTGCCAGCTCAGGACAGGGGGCGCGCACTGAAGCTTTCTTT. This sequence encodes CASSGQGARTEAFF.

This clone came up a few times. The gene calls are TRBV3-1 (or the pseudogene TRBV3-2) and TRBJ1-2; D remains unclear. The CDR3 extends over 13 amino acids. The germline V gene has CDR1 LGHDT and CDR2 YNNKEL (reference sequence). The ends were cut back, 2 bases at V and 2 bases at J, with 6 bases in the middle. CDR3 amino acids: CASSQRQNYGYTF. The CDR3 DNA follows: TGTGCCAGCAGCCAAAGGCAGAACTATGGCTACACCTTC.

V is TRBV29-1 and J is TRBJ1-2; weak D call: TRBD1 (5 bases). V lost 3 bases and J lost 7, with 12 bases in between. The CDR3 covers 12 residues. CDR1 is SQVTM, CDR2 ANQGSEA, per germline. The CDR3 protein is CSVDTRASGYTF. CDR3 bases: TGCAGCGTTGACACCAGGGCCTCTGGCTACACCTTC.

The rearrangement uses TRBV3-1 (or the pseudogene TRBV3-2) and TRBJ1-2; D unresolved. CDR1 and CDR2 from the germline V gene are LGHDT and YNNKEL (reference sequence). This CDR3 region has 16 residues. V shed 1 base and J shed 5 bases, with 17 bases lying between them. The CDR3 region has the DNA TGTGCCAGCAGCCAAGGCGCGGACCTCGGAATTTATGGCTACACCTTC. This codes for CASSQGADLGIYGYTF.